The 17 T cell receptor beta chains reported below all come from one sample, sequenced in a study of metastatic and nonmetastatic thyroid tumors (dated by TCRdb to about 2020). The library was prepared using PCR. The listed sequencing device is Illumina HiSeq 4000. TCRdb itself trimmed the public reads at Q25 with fastp, ran MiXCR and retained productive beta chains. Within this sample are roughly 46,000 clones, with more than 20% of them counted one time only. The ten biggest clones cover around 3.6% of the sample. No patient had received any treatment before thyroid surgery. The sample comprised blood. The origin of the receptors is a male donor with papillary thyroid cancer or a benign thyroid nodule (not recorded which). Some clones in this sample may be carry-over from other donors' samples.

With respect to this clone: A read error may account for a junction end that differs from germline. The V gene is TRBV11-2, the J gene TRBJ2-7; the D gene could be TRBD1 or TRBD2 (6 bases each). The CDR3 runs 16 residues. CDR1 is SGHAT, CDR2 FQNNGV, per germline. Here the CDR3 reads CASSPALAVGPGEHYF. The CDR3 DNA reads as TGTGCCAGCAGCCCCGCCTTAGCGGTAGGGCCAGGGGAGCATTACTTC.

This clone was counted at least ten times. CDR3 sequence (DNA): TGTGCCACCCTTCGCGGGGGGTCCTCCTACAATGAGCAGTTCTTC. This gives the protein CATLRGGSSYNEQFF. The rearrangement joins TRBV11-2 to TRBJ2-1, with TRBD2 matching 8 bases. Germline V gene lookup returns CDR1 SGHAT and CDR2 FQNNGV. This CDR3 is 15 amino acids long. The trim removed 10 bases at V and 0 bases at J, leaving 8 bases unmatched.

Many counts were recorded for this clone. Additional DNA sequences in this sample encode the identical CDR3. The V and J genes are TRBV11-2 and TRBJ1-1; no clear D gene. With 6 bases removed from V and 6 bases from J, the gap between germline ends came to 20 bases. Germline CDR1 and CDR2: SGHAT and FQNNGV. The CDR3 has 15 residues. The CDR3 spells CASSSRPILYSEAFF. The DNA of the CDR3 is TGTGCCAGCAGTTCTCGGCCCATCCTATACTCTGAAGCTTTCTTT.

Many counts were recorded for this clone. V and J are TRBV20-1 and TRBJ2-2, with TRBD2 identical over 7 bases. V was clipped by 5 bases and J by 7 bases; unmatched bases: 10. CDR1 DFQATT and CDR2 SNEGSKA come from the germline V gene (reference sequence). The length of the CDR3 is 14 residues. This CDR3 reads CSAQPGLTGGELFF. CDR3 DNA: TGCAGTGCTCAACCGGGACTAACCGGCGGGGAGCTGTTTTTT.

This clone was picked up many times. This chain connects TRBV11-3 to TRBJ2-1; D call uncertain. Germline assignment: CDR1 SGHNT and CDR2 YENEEA. Trimming removed 5 bases at V and 6 bases at J, with 11 bases between. This CDR3 has 13 residues. CDR3 residues: CASSVGRFNEQFF. The CDR3 DNA sequence: TGTGCCAGCAGCGTCGGACGCTTCAATGAGCAGTTCTTC.

In its sample, this clone was seen a few times. This chain uses TRBV7-9 with TRBJ1-1; D unclear. The CDR3 contains 12 residues. Germline V lookup: CDR1 SEHNR, CDR2 FQNEAQ (reference sequence). The V and J ends lost 7 bases and 5 bases respectively, with 11 bases between them. The DNA for the CDR3 is TGTGCCAGCAATTACAAGGATACTGAAGCTTTCTTT. This gives the protein CASNYKDTEAFF.

This clone was detected only a few times. The rearrangement links TRBV12-3 or TRBV12-4 to TRBJ1-5; D possibly corresponds to TRBD1 (5 bases). The V gene lost 6 bases and the J gene lost 6 bases, with 12 bases spanning the gap. The CDR3 is 13 residues long. This CDR3 is CASRSQGSQPQHF. The CDR3 DNA reads TGTGCCAGCAGGTCGCAGGGAAGTCAGCCCCAGCATTTT.

This clone has just a few counts. A junction end diverges from the germline sequence, so it may reflect a read error. The chain has TRBV27 and TRBJ1-1, with D perhaps TRBD1 (5 bases). The germline V gene has CDR1 MNHEY and CDR2 SMNVEV (reference sequence). This CDR3 has 14 residues. For the CDR3, the DNA is TGTGTCAGCAGACCTCGGGGGGGATGGACTGAAGCTCTCTTT. Its protein is CVSRPRGGWTEALF.

The sample holds many counts of this clone. The chain employs TRBV2 and TRBJ2-7; D is uncertain. Trimming pared 5 bases from V and 1 base from J, leaving 15 bases between. CDR3 size: 15 residues. Germline V gene data show CDR1 as SNHLY and CDR2 as FYNNEI. CDR3 in DNA: TGTGCCAGCAGTCAACAGCTTACTCCTTCCTACGAGCAGTACTTC. It specifies CASSQQLTPSYEQYF.

The gene calls are TRBV11-2 and TRBJ2-1; D is undetermined. CDR3 size: 14 residues. Germline assignment: CDR1 SGHAT and CDR2 FQNNGV. The V gene lost 5 bases and the J gene lost 5 bases, with 13 bases spanning the gap. CDR3 residues: CASSQQTWNNEQFF. CDR3 DNA sequence: TGTGCCAGCAGCCAACAGACATGGAACAATGAGCAGTTCTTC.

This clone was detected a few times. The chain uses TRBV6-4 and TRBJ2-7; D is possibly TRBD1 or TRBD2 (5 bases each). Between the trimmed V and J ends, which lost 7 bases and 2 bases, there was a span of 15 bases. There are 14 residues in the CDR3. Germline lookup yields CDR1 MRHNA and CDR2 SNTAGT. CDR3 region: CASTQGDTPYEQYF. CDR3 nucleotides: TGTGCCAGCACCCAGGGAGACACCCCCTACGAGCAGTACTTC.

This clone was detected many times. The CDR3 sequence: CSVEGGRGRNYGYTF. The CDR3 DNA reads as TGCAGCGTTGAAGGAGGGAGGGGGCGGAACTATGGCTACACCTTC. The V and J genes are TRBV29-1 and TRBJ1-2; 7 bases line up with TRBD1. This CDR3 has 15 amino acids. V gave up 1 base and J gave up 2 bases; unmatched junction bases: 7. Per the germline V gene, CDR1 is SQVTM and CDR2 is ANQGSEA. Combining the CDR3 with reference TRBV29-1 and TRBJ1-2 gives the whole variable domain SAVISQKPSRDICQRGTSLTIQCQVDSQVTMMFWYRQQPGQSLTLIATANQGSEATYESGFVIDKFPISRPNLTFSTLTVSNMSPEDSSIYLCSVEGGRGRNYGYTFGSGTRLTVV.

This clone was counted ten times or more. V gene TRBV5-6 combines with J gene TRBJ2-7, with D possibly TRBD2 on 6 matching bases. The length of the CDR3 is 14 residues. Trimming pared 3 bases from V and 4 bases from J, leaving 14 bases between. The germline V gene encodes CDR1 SGHDT and CDR2 YYEEEE. CDR3 sequence: CASSWGASGYEQYF. In nucleotides, the CDR3 is TGTGCCAGCAGCTGGGGTGCCAGCGGGTACGAGCAGTACTTC.

The gene calls are TRBV15 and TRBJ1-1; 9 bases are shared with TRBD1. CDR1 LNHNV and CDR2 YYDKDF come from the germline V gene (reference sequence). The ends lost 0 bases at V and 7 bases at J; junction bases unmatched: 3. The CDR3 runs 14 residues. CDR3 sequence: CATSREDRGREAFF. In nucleotides, the CDR3 is TGTGCCACCAGCAGAGAGGACAGGGGCCGTGAAGCTTTCTTT.

This clone was counted many times. This chain links TRBV12-3 or TRBV12-4 with TRBJ1-5, with TRBD1 matching over 7 bases. J gave up 6 bases and V 5 bases, and 7 bases lay outside the gene matches. The CDR3 has 14 residues. The CDR3 region is CASSGVGGVQPQHF. The CDR3, as DNA: TGTGCCAGCAGTGGGGTAGGGGGCGTTCAGCCCCAGCATTTT.

The chain recombines TRBV7-2 with TRBJ2-1; no reliable D call. CDR1 SGHTA and CDR2 FQGNSA come from the germline V gene. V gave up 3 bases and J gave up 9 bases, with 12 bases separating them. The length of the CDR3 is 13 residues. The CDR3 region is CASSFKGDREQFF. CDR3 sequence (DNA): TGTGCCAGCAGCTTTAAGGGTGATCGTGAGCAGTTCTTC.

This clone was seen only once. This chain connects TRBV4-1 to TRBJ1-2; D unresolved. V was shortened by 1 base and J by 8 bases, with 17 bases between the two germline ends. The germline V gene encodes CDR1 MGHRA and CDR2 YSYEKL. The CDR3 consists of 15 residues. CDR3 residues: CASSQVGGARLGYTF. CDR3 in DNA: TGCGCCAGCAGCCAAGTGGGCGGCGCGAGGTTGGGCTACACCTTC.